Below, 31 T cell receptor beta chains from the same sample are listed, as sequenced in a study of blood T cell repertoires in COVID-19. The table came from immunoSEQ multiplex PCR; TCRdb's copy has only in-frame clones and leaves some out. The table lists almost 300,000 clones, about 88% of them singletons. Sequenced sample: peripheral blood. The source is a man between 70 and 80 years old with acute or convalescent COVID-19.

The rearrangement uses TRBV18 and TRBJ2-2; D is unresolved. Trimming removed 0 bases at V and 4 bases at J, with 6 bases between. The CDR3 contains 14 residues. Germline V gene sequence: CDR1 KGHSH, CDR2 LQKENI. CDR3 sequence (DNA): TGTGCCAGCTCACCACCGTCAGGCACCGGGGAGCTGTTTTTT. Translated, it gives CASSPPSGTGELFF.

CDR3 loop: CASSLRQGRNSPLHF. CDR3 in DNA: TGTGCCAGCAGTCTAAGACAGGGGCGGAATTCACCCCTCCACTTT. The chain recombines TRBV28 with TRBJ1-6, with 8 positions matching TRBD1. J lost 7 bases, V lost 5 bases, and 7 bases had no gene match. The CDR3 is 15 residues long. Germline CDR1 reads MDHEN; CDR2 reads SYDVKM.

This chain joins TRBV7-2 and TRBJ2-3; 8 nucleotides line up with TRBD1. CDR1 is SGHTA and CDR2 is FQGNSA in the germline V gene. The CDR3 extends over 18 amino acids. Unmatched junction bases numbered 14, after V lost 5 bases and J lost 1 base. This CDR3 reads CASSPRQGSPYGTDTQYF. CDR3 bases: TGTGCCAGCAGCCCCCGACAGGGGTCCCCCTATGGCACAGATACGCAGTATTTT.

V and J are TRBV5-4 and TRBJ1-2, with 7 bases aligning to TRBD1. The CDR3 has 16 amino acids. The V gene end was trimmed by 2 bases and the J gene end by 4 bases; junction bases not matched to a gene: 11. The germline V gene encodes CDR1 SGHNT and CDR2 YYREEE (reference sequence). The CDR3 sequence is CASSFPGQAGIYGYTF. CDR3 DNA: TGTGCCAGCAGCTTCCCAGGACAGGCCGGAATCTATGGCTACACCTTC.

V gene TRBV7-8 combines with J gene TRBJ2-7, with a tentative D call TRBD1 (7 bases). The CDR3 contains 14 residues. Trimming removed 7 bases from V and 6 bases from J, with 19 bases in between. Looked up from germline, CDR1 is SGHVS and CDR2 is FQNEAQ. The CDR3 loop is CASTSQVEGAEQYF. CDR3 DNA sequence: TGTGCCAGCACCTCTCAGGTGGAGGGGGCCGAGCAGTACTTC.

The chain carries TRBV5-1 and TRBJ2-1, with D unresolved. The V and J ends lost 0 bases and 5 bases respectively, with 6 bases between them. The CDR3 covers 13 residues. Germline CDR1 and CDR2: SGHRS and YFSETQ. CDR3 region: CASSLGDNNEQFF. In DNA, the CDR3 is TGCGCCAGCAGCTTGGGAGACAACAATGAGCAGTTCTTC.

V usage is TRBV5-1 and J usage is TRBJ2-2; 7 bases map to TRBD1. After removal of 2 bases from V and 4 bases from J, the junction contained 8 bases not matched to a gene. The CDR3 contains 16 residues. CDR1 and CDR2 from the germline V gene are SGHRS and YFSETQ. CDR3 sequence reads: CASSLGTVDPTGELFF. The CDR3 DNA follows: TGCGCCAGCAGCTTAGGGACAGTCGACCCCACCGGGGAGCTGTTTTTT.

This sequence joins TRBV4-2 and TRBJ2-1, with 10 positions matching TRBD2. V was pared by 4 bases and J by 0 bases, with 9 bases of the junction left unmatched. Germline CDR1 is LGHNA and CDR2 is YNFKEQ. The CDR3 contains 18 residues. The CDR3 region is CASSPGGSGGASYNEQFF. The DNA of the CDR3 is TGTGCCAGCAGCCCGGGTGGCAGCGGGGGGGCCTCCTACAATGAGCAGTTCTTC.

This chain uses TRBV10-1 with TRBJ2-1, with D perhaps matching TRBD2 (6 bases). V was pared by 1 base and J by 1 base, with 8 bases between. The germline V gene encodes CDR1 WNHNN and CDR2 SYGVQD (reference sequence). The CDR3 is made up of 15 amino acids. Written as DNA, the CDR3 is TGCGCCAGCAGTGAGTTGGGGGGATCCTACAATGAGCAGTTCTTC. It codes for CASSELGGSYNEQFF.

The CDR3 loop is CASSLRTSGLADTQYF. The CDR3 nucleotides read TGTGCCAGCAGCCTAAGGACTAGCGGATTAGCAGATACGCAGTATTTT. The genes are TRBV7-2 and TRBJ2-3, with 10 bases that match TRBD2. The CDR3 runs to 16 residues. V shed 5 bases and J 4 bases; nucleotides not matched to a gene: 9. The germline gives CDR1 SGHTA, CDR2 FQGNSA.

The chain combines TRBV19 with TRBJ1-4, with D maybe TRBD1 (5 bases). This CDR3 region has 15 residues. V lost 1 base, J lost 8 bases, and 14 bases lay in between. Germline V gives CDR1 LNHDA, CDR2 SQIVND (reference sequence). The DNA for the CDR3 is TGTGCCAGTAGTATAGGGGGCAGGATCGTGGAAAAACTGTTTTTT. Translated: CASSIGGRIVEKLFF.

CDR3 protein: CASSILQGAQETQYF. Here the CDR3 DNA reads TGTGCCAGCAGTATACTACAGGGGGCACAAGAGACCCAGTACTTC. The gene calls are TRBV6-2 or TRBV6-3 and TRBJ2-5; 9 bases align to TRBD1. Losses at the gene ends were 5 bases for V and 2 bases for J; bases not matched to a gene: 6. The CDR3 sequence is 15 residues long. Germline loops: CDR1 MNHEY, CDR2 SVGEGT.

This clone came up once. The V call is TRBV12-3 or TRBV12-4, the J call TRBJ1-1; 8 bases match TRBD1. Unmatched junction bases numbered 6, after V lost 5 bases and J lost 7 bases. This CDR3 has 13 amino acids. CDR3 region: CASSRGQGDEAFF. DNA for the CDR3: TGTGCCAGCAGTCGCGGACAGGGCGATGAAGCTTTCTTT.

The V and J genes are TRBV5-1 and TRBJ1-1; D uncertain. CDR3 length equals 14 residues. The germline V and J ends were trimmed by 2 bases and 1 base, with 9 bases remaining between them. Germline V lookup: CDR1 SGHRS, CDR2 YFSETQ. The CDR3 reads CASSFESRNTEAFF. The CDR3 nucleotides read TGCGCCAGCAGCTTTGAGTCAAGGAACACTGAAGCTTTCTTT.

V is TRBV5-4 and J is TRBJ2-3, with 11 bases aligning to TRBD2. Per germline, CDR1 SGHNT and CDR2 YYREEE (reference sequence). V shed 4 bases and J 5 bases; nucleotides not matched to a gene: 6. CDR3 length: 15 amino acids. The DNA of the CDR3 is TGTGCCAGCAGCAAGACTAGCGGGACTGAAGATACGCAGTATTTT. Translating it yields CASSKTSGTEDTQYF.

V is TRBV7-6 and J is TRBJ2-5; TRBD2 agrees at 8 bases. With V trimmed by 1 base and J by 5 bases, 9 bases remained unmatched. The CDR3 consists of 16 residues. Germline-derived CDR1 and CDR2 are SGHVS and FNYEAQ. The CDR3 DNA reads as TGTGCCAGCAGCTTAGTTCGGTCGGGGGGGACTGAGACCCAGTACTTC. Translation gives CASSLVRSGGTETQYF.

V is TRBV10-3 and J is TRBJ1-6; D unclear. Germline assignment: CDR1 ENHRY and CDR2 SYGVKD. The CDR3 covers 16 residues. The ends were cut back, 2 bases at V and 0 bases at J, with 8 bases in the middle. This chain's CDR3 is CAISEGASSYNSPLHF. CDR3 nucleotide sequence: TGTGCCATCAGTGAGGGAGCAAGCTCCTATAATTCACCCCTCCACTTT.

The chain is built from TRBV7-9 and TRBJ1-5; no clear D. CDR3 size: 16 residues. V was cut by 5 bases and J by 2 bases, with 16 bases left in between. Germline V gene lookup returns CDR1 SEHNR and CDR2 FQNEAQ (reference sequence). The DNA for the CDR3 is TGTGCCAGCAGCCATGGTTTTGGAGGAGGCAATCAGCCCCAGCATTTT. Translation gives CASSHGFGGGNQPQHF.

In its sample, this clone was seen once. The rearrangement uses TRBV7-9 and TRBJ2-1, with D uncertain. V was clipped by 5 bases and J by 3 bases, with 14 bases between them. The germline CDR1 and CDR2 sequences are SEHNR and FQNEAQ (reference sequence). The CDR3 consists of 15 residues. CDR3 in DNA: TGTGCCAGCAGCCGTAGTGATGCTGTCTACAATGAGCAGTTCTTC. Amino acid sequence: CASSRSDAVYNEQFF.

This sequence joins TRBV19 and TRBJ2-1; maybe TRBD2 (5 bases). The germline V gene has CDR1 LNHDA and CDR2 SQIVND (reference sequence). The V end lost 10 bases, the J end lost 7 bases, and 23 bases lay between the germline ends. There are 15 residues in the CDR3. CDR3 nucleotide sequence: TGTGCCACTCGCGCAGGACTCGCCGCTTGGAATGAGCAGTTCTTC. Its translation: CATRAGLAAWNEQFF.

V gene TRBV11-2 combines with J gene TRBJ2-1, with 10 bases identical to TRBD2. Germline lookup yields CDR1 SGHAT and CDR2 FQNNGV. This CDR3 has 15 amino acids. Unmatched junction bases numbered 5, after V lost 5 bases and J lost 4 bases. The CDR3 here is CASSQLAGKYNEQFF. The CDR3 DNA follows: TGTGCCAGCAGCCAACTAGCGGGAAAATACAATGAGCAGTTCTTC.

This sequence joins TRBV4-3 and TRBJ2-2; D perhaps matches TRBD2 (6 bases). CDR1 and CDR2 (germline): LGHNA, YSLEER. V was shortened by 1 base and J by 4 bases, with 10 bases between the two germline ends. CDR3 length: 15 residues. This CDR3 reads CASSQGLVSTGELFF. The CDR3 nucleotides are TGCGCCAGCAGCCAAGGACTAGTTAGCACCGGGGAGCTGTTTTTT.

The chain employs TRBV5-1 and TRBJ2-3; 9 positions agree with TRBD1. There are 15 residues in the CDR3. V shed 3 bases, J shed 3 bases, and the junction held 5 bases outside the gene matches. Germline lookup yields CDR1 SGHRS and CDR2 YFSETQ. The CDR3 sequence: CASSWGQGGTDTQYF. CDR3 sequence (DNA): TGCGCCAGCAGCTGGGGACAGGGAGGGACAGATACGCAGTATTTT.

This rearrangement joins TRBV21-1 to TRBJ1-5; the table gives TRBD1 as D, unverified against the DNA. TRBV21-1 has pseudogene status. The CDR3 extends over 19 amino acids. The CDR3 DNA follows: TGTGCCAGCAGCAAAGGGAGATCTCAGGGATTCTTTAGCAATCAGCCCCAGCATTTT. Protein sequence: CASSKGRSQGFFSNQPQHF.

The J gene is TRBJ1-6, the V gene TRBV6-4; D not resolved. The CDR3 is 23 amino acids. Germline CDR1 MRHNA, CDR2 SNTAGT. The V end was cut by 0 bases, the J end by 0 bases, with 27 bases between. CDR3 region: CASSDSLPGRALTLFSYNSPLHF. CDR3 sequence (DNA): TGTGCCAGCAGTGACTCGCTCCCGGGGAGGGCTCTAACTCTCTTCTCCTATAATTCACCCCTCCACTTT.

The CDR3 region has the DNA TGTGCCAGCAGCCCCCGTGCAGTTGATAATTCACCCCTCCACTTT. This encodes CASSPRAVDNSPLHF. This chain links TRBV6-2 or TRBV6-3 with TRBJ1-6; the D is unclear. This CDR3 has 15 residues. CDR1 and CDR2 from the germline V gene are MNHEY and SVGEGT. Trimming shortened V by 6 bases and J by 5 bases, and 14 bases separated the two germline ends.

The chain carries TRBV9 and TRBJ2-3, with TRBD2 identical over 8 bases. V was clipped by 0 bases and J by 4 bases; unmatched bases: 10. The CDR3 length is 17 residues. In germline, CDR1 is SGDLS, CDR2 YYNGEE. CDR3 DNA sequence: TGTGCCAGCAGCGTAGGGTGGGCGGGAGGTCTTGCAGATACGCAGTATTTT. Its protein product is CASSVGWAGGLADTQYF.

J is TRBJ2-7 and V is TRBV6-5; D gene unclear. The germline CDR1 and CDR2 sequences are MNHEY and SVGAGI. This CDR3 has 12 residues. Trimming removed 2 bases from V and 4 bases from J, with 6 bases in between. DNA of the CDR3: TGTGCCAGCAGTTACGGCCCATACGAGCAGTACTTC. It yields the protein CASSYGPYEQYF.

As for this clone: A read error may account for a junction end that differs from germline. The J gene is TRBJ2-7, the V gene TRBV6-5; 8 bases match TRBD2. The length of the CDR3 is 13 residues. Per the germline V gene, CDR1 is MNHEY and CDR2 is SVGAGI. CDR3 coding DNA: TGTGCCAGCAGTTACAGAGCGGGGGCGACTTACGCCTTC. This gives the protein CASSYRAGATYAF.

This clone has more than one count but fewer than ten. This chain links TRBV4-2 with TRBJ2-7; 13 bases map to TRBD2. Trimming took 2 bases from V and 10 from J; bases not matched to a gene: 8. Germline V gene sequence: CDR1 LGHNA, CDR2 YNFKEQ. The CDR3 is 15 amino acids. The CDR3 nucleotides are TGTGCCAGCAGCCAACATACTAGCGGGGGGGAAAGCCAGTACTTC. Translated, it gives CASSQHTSGGESQYF.

The J gene is TRBJ2-2, the V gene TRBV19; 10 positions match TRBD1. Trimming took 4 bases from V and 4 from J; bases not matched to a gene: 6. CDR1 is LNHDA and CDR2 is SQIVND in the germline V gene (reference sequence). The length of the CDR3 is 16 residues. CDR3 protein: CASSTLRQGATGELFF. The CDR3 coding sequence is TGTGCCAGTAGTACTCTCAGACAGGGGGCCACCGGGGAGCTGTTTTTT.